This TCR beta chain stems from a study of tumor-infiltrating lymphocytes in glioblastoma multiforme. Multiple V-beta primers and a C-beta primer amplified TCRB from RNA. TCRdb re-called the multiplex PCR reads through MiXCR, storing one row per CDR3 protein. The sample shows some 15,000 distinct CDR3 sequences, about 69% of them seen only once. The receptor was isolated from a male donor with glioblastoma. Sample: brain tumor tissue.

CDR3 sequence (DNA): TGTGCCAGCAGCTTAAGGGTGGGGCAAGAGACCCAGTACTTC. Its translation: CASSLRVGQETQYF. The V and J genes are TRBV13 and TRBJ2-5; D gene ambiguous. Germline V CDR1 and CDR2: PRHDT, FYEKMQ (reference sequence). This CDR3 region has 14 residues. V lost 2 bases to trimming and J lost 2 bases, with 9 bases between them. Looking up the rest from reference TRBV13 and TRBJ2-5 gives the full variable domain: AAGVIQSPRHLIKEKRETATLKCYPIPRHDTVYWYQQGPGQDPQFLISFYEKMQSDKGSIPDRFSAQQFSDYHSELNMSSLELGDSALYFCASSLRVGQETQYFGPGTRLLVL.